This T cell receptor (beta chain) was identified in a study of cytomegalovirus exposure and HLA in healthy donors. Whole-study findings and limits: Later on, an analysis showed TCR association rates differing by HLA locus, with DRB1 the most and HLA-C the fewest. Accurate predictions that matched the HLA-A and HLA-B alleles of most subjects were reportedly made from TCR beta sequences. A later analysis showed HLA-associated TCR beta chains outstripping equally common others in clonal expansion. Certain indistinguishable V segments, among them TRBV6-2 and TRBV6-3, were excluded.

The CDR3 extends over 14 amino acids. The germline gives CDR1 SGHNT, CDR2 YYREEE (reference sequence). For this clone: The antigen is not known. The junction differs from germline at one of its ends, possibly a read error.

The PCR used 60 Vbeta and 13 Jbeta primers. TCRdb keeps only in-frame clones here, not all; method: immunoSEQ multiplex PCR. The sample lists some 140,000 clones; over 60% were seen once. Sequenced sample: PBMCs. The TCR sequence derives from a woman aged 35 to 49 in good health and CMV-seronegative. The J gene is TRBJ2-5, the V gene TRBV5-4; D is perhaps TRBD1 (7 bases). The chain's CDR3 is CASSLIDRAREQYF. For the CDR3, the DNA is TGTGCCAGTAGCTTGATAGACAGGGCACGGGAGCAGTACTTC.